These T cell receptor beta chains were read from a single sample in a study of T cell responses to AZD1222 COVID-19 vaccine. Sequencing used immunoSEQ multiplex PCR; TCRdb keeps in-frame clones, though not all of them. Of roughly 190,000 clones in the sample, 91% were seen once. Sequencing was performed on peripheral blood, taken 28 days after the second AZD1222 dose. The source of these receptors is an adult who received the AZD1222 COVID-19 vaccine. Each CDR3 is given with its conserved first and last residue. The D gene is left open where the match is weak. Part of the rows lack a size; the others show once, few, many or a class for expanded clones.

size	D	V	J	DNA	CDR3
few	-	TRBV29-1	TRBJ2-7	TGCAGCGTTGCCGACATCTACGAGCAGTACTTC	CSVADIYEQYF
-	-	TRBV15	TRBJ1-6	TGTGCCACCAGCAGAGACAGCTCCTATAATTCACCCCTCCACTTT	CATSRDSSYNSPLHF
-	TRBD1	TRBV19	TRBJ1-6	TGTGCCAGCAGCGACAGGGTCCGTAATTCACCCCTCCACTTT	CASSDRVRNSPLHF
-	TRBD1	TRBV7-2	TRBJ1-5	TGTGCCAGCAGCTTAGATGGGACAGGGGGCAATCAGCCCCAGCATTTT	CASSLDGTGGNQPQHF
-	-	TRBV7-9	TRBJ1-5	TGTGCCAGCAGCTCATCCGGGACGGAAGATCAGCCCCAGCATTTT	CASSSSGTEDQPQHF
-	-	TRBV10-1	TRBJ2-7	TGCGCCAGCAGTGAATCCGGTTACGAGCAGTACTTC	CASSESGYEQYF
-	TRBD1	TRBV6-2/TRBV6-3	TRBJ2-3	TGTGCCAGCAGTTACCTCGGACAGGGCCCAGATACGCAGTATTTT	CASSYLGQGPDTQYF
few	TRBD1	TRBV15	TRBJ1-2	TGTGCCACCGGCAAGACAGGGGTCAACTATGGCTACACCTTC	CATGKTGVNYGYTF
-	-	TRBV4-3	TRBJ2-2	TGCGCCAGCAGCCAGGCCACAGGGAACACCGGGGAGCTGTTTTTT	CASSQATGNTGELFF
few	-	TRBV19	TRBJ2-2	TGTGCCAGTAGTATAGGTCGCAGGGGAAACACCGGGGAGCTGTTTTTT	CASSIGRRGNTGELFF
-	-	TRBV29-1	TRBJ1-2	TGCAGCGCACGGACACACTATGGCTACACCTTC	CSARTHYGYTF
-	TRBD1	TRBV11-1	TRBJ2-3	TGTGCCAGCAGCTTAGAGACAGGGTGGACAGATACGCAGTATTTT	CASSLETGWTDTQYF
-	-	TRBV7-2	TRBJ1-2	TGTGCCAGCAGCCGGGACTTCAATACCGGGGGCTACACCTTC	CASSRDFNTGGYTF
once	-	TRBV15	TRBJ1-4	TGTGCCACCAGCAGAGATCGGCAGGAGAATGAAAAACTGTTTTTT	CATSRDRQENEKLFF
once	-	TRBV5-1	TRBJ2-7	TGCGCCAGCAGCCCGGGACAAAGCTCCTACGAGCAGTACTTC	CASSPGQSSYEQYF
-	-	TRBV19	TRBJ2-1	TGTGCCAGTAGTATTTACAGGGAAAAGTTCTTC	CASSIYREKFF
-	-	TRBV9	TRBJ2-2	TGTGCCAGCAGCGTAGCTGGTCAGGGCGGCGGGGAGCTGTTTTTT	CASSVAGQGGGELFF
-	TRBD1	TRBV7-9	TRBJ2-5	TGTGCCACCGATGCAGGGGGCGATGAGACCCAGTACTTC	CATDAGGDETQYF
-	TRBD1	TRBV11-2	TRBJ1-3	TGTGCCAGCAGCTTAGGGGGAGGGGGCTTCGGAAACACCATATATTTT	CASSLGGGGFGNTIYF
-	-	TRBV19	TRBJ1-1	TGTGCCAGTAGTTTCCTCTGGGGTAACACTGAAGCTTTCTTT	CASSFLWGNTEAFF
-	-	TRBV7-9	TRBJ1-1	TGTGCCAGCAGCCGTTCAAGGGGGACTGAAGCTTTCTTT	CASSRSRGTEAFF
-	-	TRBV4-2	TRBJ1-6	TGTGCCAGCAGCCAAGATGGGGATTCACCCCTCCACTTT	CASSQDGDSPLHF
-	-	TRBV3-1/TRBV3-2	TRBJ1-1	TGTGCCAGCAGCCTACGACAGACGAACACTGAAGCTTTCTTT	CASSLRQTNTEAFF
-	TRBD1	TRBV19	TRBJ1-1	TGTGCCAGTAGTCCCTGGACAGGGTTGGGGACTGAAGCTTTCTTT	CASSPWTGLGTEAFF
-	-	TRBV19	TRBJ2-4	TGTGCCAGTAGTACGACAGGAGCCAAAAACATTCAGTACTTC	CASSTTGAKNIQYF
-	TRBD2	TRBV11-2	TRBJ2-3	TGTGCCAGCAGCACCTGGACTAGCGGGGGCACAGATACGCAGTATTTT	CASSTWTSGGTDTQYF
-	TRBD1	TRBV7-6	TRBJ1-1	TGTGCCAGCAGCTCGGACAGGGGGAACACTGAAGCTTTCTTT	CASSSDRGNTEAFF
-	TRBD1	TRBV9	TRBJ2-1	TGTGCCAGCAGCCCCCCAGGGGGAAGCTCCTACAATGAGCAGTTCTTC	CASSPPGGSSYNEQFF
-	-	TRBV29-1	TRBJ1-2	TGCAGCGTTGAAGAGCCTGGGGGGTTGTATGGCTACACCTTC	CSVEEPGGLYGYTF
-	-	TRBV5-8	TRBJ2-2	TGTGCCAGCAGCTGGGACGGACGGATTGGGACCGGGGAGCTGTTTTTT	CASSWDGRIGTGELFF
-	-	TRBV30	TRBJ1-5	TGTGCCTGGAGTCGTGGCAATCAGCCCCAGCATTTT	CAWSRGNQPQHF
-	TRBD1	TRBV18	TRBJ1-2	TGTGCCAGCTCACCTGGGACAGGGGGATCCTATGGCTACACCTTC	CASSPGTGGSYGYTF
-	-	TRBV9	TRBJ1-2	TGTGCCAGCAGCCCGGGGGACGGTAACTATGGCTACACCTTC	CASSPGDGNYGYTF
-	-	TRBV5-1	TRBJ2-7	TGCGCCAGCAGCTTGGTTAGCCCCCCTAGGGAGCAGTACTTC	CASSLVSPPREQYF
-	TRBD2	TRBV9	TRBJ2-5	TGTGCCAGCAGCGCCGGGAGGGGTCGGCAAGAGACCCAGTACTTC	CASSAGRGRQETQYF
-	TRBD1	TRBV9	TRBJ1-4	TGTGCCAGCAGCGTAGGGGACAGCAAAAATGAAAAACTGTTTTTT	CASSVGDSKNEKLFF
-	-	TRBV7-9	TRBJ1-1	TGTGCCAGCAGCTTAACGGGGCTAGGCACTGAAGCTTTCTTT	CASSLTGLGTEAFF
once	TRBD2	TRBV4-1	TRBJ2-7	TGCGCCAGCAGCCAAAGCTCGGTTCTCGCGGGAGCCGGCGAGCAGTACTTC	CASSQSSVLAGAGEQYF
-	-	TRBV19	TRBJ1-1	TGTGCCAGTAAGTCGGGTAGGAGGATTATCAACACTGAAGCTTTCTTT	CASKSGRRIINTEAFF
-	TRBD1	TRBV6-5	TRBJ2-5	TGTGCCAGCAGCTACCTCGGGACAGATCAAGAGACCCAGTACTTC	CASSYLGTDQETQYF
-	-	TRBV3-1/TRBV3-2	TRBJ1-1	TGTGCCAGCAGCCATCGAGGGGCTTGGAACACTGAAGCTTTCTTT	CASSHRGAWNTEAFF
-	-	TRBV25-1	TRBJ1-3	TGTGCCAGCAGTGACTCTAGGACAGTCGTCTCTGGAAACACCATATATTTT	CASSDSRTVVSGNTIYF
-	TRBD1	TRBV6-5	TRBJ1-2	TGTGCCAGCAGCTTGGGACAGGGTAACTATGGCTACACCTTC	CASSLGQGNYGYTF
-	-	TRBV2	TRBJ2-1	TGTGCCAGCAGAGTAGACAGTTGGGATGAGCAGTTCTTC	CASRVDSWDEQFF
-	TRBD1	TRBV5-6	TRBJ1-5	TGTGCCAGCAGCTTATGGACAGGGTCGAATATTCATCAGCCCCAGCATTTT	CASSLWTGSNIHQPQHF
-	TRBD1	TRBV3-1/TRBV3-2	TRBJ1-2	TGTGCCAGCAGCCAAGAAGGGGGCAGGGGCAGCGGCTACACCTTC	CASSQEGGRGSGYTF
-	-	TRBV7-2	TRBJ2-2	TGTGCCAGCAGCTTTGGCGTGGGGGGCGCGAACACCGGGGAGCTGTTTTTT	CASSFGVGGANTGELFF
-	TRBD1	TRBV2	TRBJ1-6	TGTGCCAGCAGCAGAGGACAGGGGGTCAATTCACCCCTCCACTTT	CASSRGQGVNSPLHF
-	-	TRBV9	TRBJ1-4	TGTGCCAGCAGCGCCCCTGGGGGCCCTGGGAAACTGTTTTTT	CASSAPGGPGKLFF
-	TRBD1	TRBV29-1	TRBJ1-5	TGCAGCGCTGCGATACAGGGGGCCGATCAGCCCCAGCATTTT	CSAAIQGADQPQHF
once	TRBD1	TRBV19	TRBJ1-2	TGTGCCAGTAGTATCTCGGGACAGACTAACTATGGCTACACCTTC	CASSISGQTNYGYTF
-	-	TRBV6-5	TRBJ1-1	TGTGCCAGCAGTTATTCCTGGGGCACCACTGAAGCTTTCTTT	CASSYSWGTTEAFF
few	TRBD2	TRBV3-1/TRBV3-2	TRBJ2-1	TGTGCCAGCAGCCAAGTCGGGACTAGCGGGTACAATGAGCAGTTCTTC	CASSQVGTSGYNEQFF
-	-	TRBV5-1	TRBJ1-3	TGCGCCAGCAGCTTGGGGTCCCCCGGGCGCACCATATATTTT	CASSLGSPGRTIYF
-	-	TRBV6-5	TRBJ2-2	TGTGCCAGCGGGCTTCAGGTCCGGTACACCGGGGAGCTGTTTTTT	CASGLQVRYTGELFF
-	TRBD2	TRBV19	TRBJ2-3	TGTGCCACCGGGACTAGCGAGGTAGATACGCAGTATTTT	CATGTSEVDTQYF
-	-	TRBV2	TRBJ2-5	TGTGCCAGCGGGGGATCCCTGGGGGAGACCCAGTACTTC	CASGGSLGETQYF